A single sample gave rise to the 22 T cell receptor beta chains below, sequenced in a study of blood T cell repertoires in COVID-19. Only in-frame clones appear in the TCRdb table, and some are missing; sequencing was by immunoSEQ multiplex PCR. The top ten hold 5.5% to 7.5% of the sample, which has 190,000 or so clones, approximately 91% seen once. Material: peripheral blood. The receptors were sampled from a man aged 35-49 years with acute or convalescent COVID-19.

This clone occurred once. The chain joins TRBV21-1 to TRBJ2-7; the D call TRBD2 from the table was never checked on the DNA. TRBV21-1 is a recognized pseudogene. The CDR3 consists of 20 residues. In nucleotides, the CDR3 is TGTGCCAGCAGCCCACGAACGGCACAACCGGGACTAGCTTCTCGCTACGAGCAGTACTTC. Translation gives CASSPRTAQPGLASRYEQYF.

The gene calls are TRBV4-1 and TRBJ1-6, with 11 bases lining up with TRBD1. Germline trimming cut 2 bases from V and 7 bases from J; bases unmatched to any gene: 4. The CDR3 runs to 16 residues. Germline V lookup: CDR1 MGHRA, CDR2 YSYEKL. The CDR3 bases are TGCGCCAGCAGCCAAACCCGGGACAGGGGGAATTCACCCCTCCACTTT. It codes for CASSQTRDRGNSPLHF.

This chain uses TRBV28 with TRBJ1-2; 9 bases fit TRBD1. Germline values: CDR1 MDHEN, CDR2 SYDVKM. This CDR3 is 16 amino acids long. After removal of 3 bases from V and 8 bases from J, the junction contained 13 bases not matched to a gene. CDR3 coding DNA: TGTGCCAGCAGTTTTTTTCTGGGGACAGGGCCTCAGGGCTACACCTTC. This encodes CASSFFLGTGPQGYTF.

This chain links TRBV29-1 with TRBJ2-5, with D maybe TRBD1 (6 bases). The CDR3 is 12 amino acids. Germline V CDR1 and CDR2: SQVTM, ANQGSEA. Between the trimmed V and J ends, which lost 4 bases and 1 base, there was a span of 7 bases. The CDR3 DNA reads TGCAGCGTTGGGGGGCCCCAAGAGACCCAGTACTTC. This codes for CSVGGPQETQYF.

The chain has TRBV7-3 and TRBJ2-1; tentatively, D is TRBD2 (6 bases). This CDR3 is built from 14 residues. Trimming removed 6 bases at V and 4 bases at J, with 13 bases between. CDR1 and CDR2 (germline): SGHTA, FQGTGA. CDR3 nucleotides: TGTGCCAGCAGTCCCGGGACTTTTTACAATGAGCAGTTCTTC. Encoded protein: CASSPGTFYNEQFF.

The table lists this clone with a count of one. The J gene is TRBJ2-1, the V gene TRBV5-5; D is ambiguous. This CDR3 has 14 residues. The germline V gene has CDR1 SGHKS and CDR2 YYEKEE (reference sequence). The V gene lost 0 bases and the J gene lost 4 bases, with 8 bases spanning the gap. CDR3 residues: CASSLARYYNEQFF. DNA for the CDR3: TGTGCCAGCAGCTTGGCCAGATATTACAATGAGCAGTTCTTC.

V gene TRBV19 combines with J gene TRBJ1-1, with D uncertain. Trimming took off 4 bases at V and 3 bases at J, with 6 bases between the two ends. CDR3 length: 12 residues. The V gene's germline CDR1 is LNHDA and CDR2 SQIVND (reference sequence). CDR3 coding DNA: TGTGCCAGTAGTACAACTGACACTGAAGCTTTCTTT. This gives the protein CASSTTDTEAFF.

The CDR3 loop is CASSLGQGAQETQYF. CDR3 bases: TGTGCCAGCAGCTTAGGACAGGGGGCGCAGGAGACCCAGTACTTC. The genes are TRBV7-9 and TRBJ2-5; 10 bases align to TRBD1. This CDR3 region has 15 residues. In germline, CDR1 is SEHNR, CDR2 FQNEAQ (reference sequence). After removal of 1 base from V and 5 bases from J, the junction contained 4 bases not matched to a gene.

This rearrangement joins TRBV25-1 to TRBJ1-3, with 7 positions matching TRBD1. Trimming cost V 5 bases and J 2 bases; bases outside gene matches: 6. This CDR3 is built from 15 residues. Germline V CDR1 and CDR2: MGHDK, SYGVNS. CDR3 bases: TGTGCCAGCAGTTGGAGGGGGCTGGCTGGAAACACCATATATTTT. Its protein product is CASSWRGLAGNTIYF.

The CDR3 spells CASRGSGGRETQYF. The CDR3 bases are TGTGCCAGCAGAGGAAGCGGGGGGAGGGAGACCCAGTACTTC. The gene calls are TRBV2 and TRBJ2-5, with 9 bases that match TRBD2. CDR3 length: 14 amino acids. Unmatched junction bases numbered 7, after V lost 6 bases and J lost 5 bases. CDR1 and CDR2 (germline): SNHLY, FYNNEI.

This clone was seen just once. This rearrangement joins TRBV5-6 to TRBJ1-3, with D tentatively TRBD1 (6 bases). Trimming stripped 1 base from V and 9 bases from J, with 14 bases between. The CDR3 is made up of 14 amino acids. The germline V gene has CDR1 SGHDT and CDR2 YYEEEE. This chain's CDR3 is CASSLNYRDSTIYF. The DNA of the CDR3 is TGTGCCAGCAGCTTGAATTACAGGGATAGCACCATATATTTT. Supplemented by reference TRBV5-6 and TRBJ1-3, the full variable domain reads DAGVTQSPTHLIKTRGQQVTLRCSPKSGHDTVSWYQQALGQGPQFIFQYYEEEERQRGNFPDRFSGHQFPNYSSELNVNALLLGDSALYLCASSLNYRDSTIYFGEGSWLTVV.

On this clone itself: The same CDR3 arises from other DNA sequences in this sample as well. DNA of the CDR3: TGTGCCAGCAGTTTGACAGTTCTCGAGCAGTACTTC. Translated, it gives CASSLTVLEQYF. This chain joins TRBV12-3 or TRBV12-4 and TRBJ2-7, with D perhaps matching TRBD1 (5 bases). V lost 3 bases, J lost 6 bases, and 9 bases lay in between. The CDR3 runs 12 residues.

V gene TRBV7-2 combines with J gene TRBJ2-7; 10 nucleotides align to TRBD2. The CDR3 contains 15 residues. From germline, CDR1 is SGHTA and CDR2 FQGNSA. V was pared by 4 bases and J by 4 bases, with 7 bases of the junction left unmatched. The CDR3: CASSSLGLAAYEQYF. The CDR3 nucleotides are TGTGCCAGCAGCTCCCTCGGACTAGCGGCTTACGAGCAGTACTTC.

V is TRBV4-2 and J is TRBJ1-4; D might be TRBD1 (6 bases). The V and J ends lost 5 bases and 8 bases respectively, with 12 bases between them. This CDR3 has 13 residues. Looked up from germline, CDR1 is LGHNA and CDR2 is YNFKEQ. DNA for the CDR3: TGTGCCAGCAGCAGGGGGTTTGACGAAAAACTGTTTTTT. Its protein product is CASSRGFDEKLFF.

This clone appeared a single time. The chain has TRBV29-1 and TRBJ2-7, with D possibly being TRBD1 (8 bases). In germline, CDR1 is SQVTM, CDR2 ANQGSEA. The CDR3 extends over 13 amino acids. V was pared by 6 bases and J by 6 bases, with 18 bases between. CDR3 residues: CSVGGGRGLEQYF. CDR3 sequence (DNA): TGCAGCGTGGGCGGGGGCAGGGGGCTCGAGCAGTACTTC.

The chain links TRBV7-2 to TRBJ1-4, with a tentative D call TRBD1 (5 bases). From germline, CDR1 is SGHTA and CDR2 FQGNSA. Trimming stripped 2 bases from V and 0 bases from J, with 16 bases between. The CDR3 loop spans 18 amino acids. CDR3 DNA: TGTGCCAGCAGCTTATACGAAGGGGCCCTCGCAACTAATGAAAAACTGTTTTTT. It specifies CASSLYEGALATNEKLFF.

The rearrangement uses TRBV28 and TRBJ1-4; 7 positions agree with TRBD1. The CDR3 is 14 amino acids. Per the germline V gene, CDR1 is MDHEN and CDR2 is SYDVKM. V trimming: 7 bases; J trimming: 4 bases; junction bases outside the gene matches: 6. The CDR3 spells CASKRTGLNEKLFF. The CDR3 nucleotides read TGTGCCAGCAAAAGGACAGGACTTAATGAAAAACTGTTTTTT.

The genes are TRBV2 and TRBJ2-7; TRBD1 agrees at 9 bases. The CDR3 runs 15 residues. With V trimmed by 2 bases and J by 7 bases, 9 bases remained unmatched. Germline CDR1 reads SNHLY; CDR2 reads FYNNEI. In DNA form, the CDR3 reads TGTGCCAGCAGTGAAACAGGGGGCGCTCCGGGAGAGCAGTACTTC. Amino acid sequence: CASSETGGAPGEQYF.

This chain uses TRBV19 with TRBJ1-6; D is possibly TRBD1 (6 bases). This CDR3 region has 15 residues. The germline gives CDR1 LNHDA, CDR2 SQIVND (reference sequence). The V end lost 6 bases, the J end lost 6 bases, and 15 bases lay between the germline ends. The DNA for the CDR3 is TGTGCCAGTAGCCAAGCAGGGGTTTCTAATTCACCCCTCCACTTT. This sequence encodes CASSQAGVSNSPLHF.

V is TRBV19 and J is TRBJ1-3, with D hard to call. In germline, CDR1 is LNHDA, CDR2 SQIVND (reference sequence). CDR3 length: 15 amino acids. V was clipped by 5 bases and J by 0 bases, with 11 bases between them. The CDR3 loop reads CASSETGNSGNTIYF. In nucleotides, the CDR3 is TGTGCCAGTAGTGAAACCGGGAACTCTGGAAACACCATATATTTT. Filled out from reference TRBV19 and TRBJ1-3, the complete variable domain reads DGGITQSPKYLFRKEGQNVTLSCEQNLNHDAMYWYRQDPGQGLRLIYYSQIVNDFQKGDIAEGYSVSREKKESFPLTVTSAQKNPTAFYLCASSETGNSGNTIYFGEGSWLTVV.

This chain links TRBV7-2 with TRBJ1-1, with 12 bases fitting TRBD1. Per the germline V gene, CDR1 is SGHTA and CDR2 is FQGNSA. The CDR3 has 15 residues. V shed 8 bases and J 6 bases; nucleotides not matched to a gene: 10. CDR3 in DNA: TGTGCCAGCTTCCGTTGGGGACAGGGGGCCTCTGAAGCTTTCTTT. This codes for CASFRWGQGASEAFF.

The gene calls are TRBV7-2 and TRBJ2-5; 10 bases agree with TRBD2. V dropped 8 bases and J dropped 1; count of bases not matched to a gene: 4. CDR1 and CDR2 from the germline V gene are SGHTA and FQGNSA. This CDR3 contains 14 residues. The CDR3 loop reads CASGIAGGQETQYF. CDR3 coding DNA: TGTGCCAGCGGGATAGCGGGGGGCCAAGAGACCCAGTACTTC. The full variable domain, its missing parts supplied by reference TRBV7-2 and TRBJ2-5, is GAGVSQSPSNKVTEKGKDVELRCDPISGHTALYWYRQSLGQGLEFLIYFQGNSAPDKSGLPSDRFSAERTGGSVSTLTIQRTQQEDSAVYLCASGIAGGQETQYFGPGTRLLVL.